A selection of T cell receptor beta chains follows, all from one sample in a study of T cell responses to AZD1222 COVID-19 vaccine. Profiled with immunoSEQ multiplex PCR; TCRdb holds only in-frame clones, not every one. The table shows 140,000 to 150,000 clones, with about 91% occurring only once. The sequencing here drew on peripheral blood, taken on day 0 of AZD1222 vaccination. All receptors come from an adult in good health. CDR3s include the opening cysteine and the closing phenylalanine or tryptophan. Each record gives: J gene, clone size, D gene, V gene, CDR3 DNA, CDR3 protein. D genes are given only for firm matches. Size is stated for part of the rows, as once, few or many counts, or as a class when the clone is expanded.

TRBJ1-1,.,.,TRBV3-1/TRBV3-2,TGTGCCAGCAGCTCTCCTTGGGCAGGCCGGACGGGTGACACTGAAGCTTTCTTT,CASSSPWAGRTGDTEAFF
TRBJ2-5,.,.,TRBV10-3,TGTGCCATCAGGCAGGGAATTGGGGAGACCCAGTACTTC,CAIRQGIGETQYF
TRBJ1-2,.,.,TRBV7-2,TGTGCCAGCAGCCCTTCCTATGGCTACACCTTC,CASSPSYGYTF
TRBJ2-3,.,.,TRBV7-2,TGTGCCAGCAGCCAACGCGGACAGCCTAGCACAGATACGCAGTATTTT,CASSQRGQPSTDTQYF
TRBJ1-1,.,.,TRBV12-3/TRBV12-4,TGTGCCAGCAGGAACCCAGGGGCCCTCGGTGCTTTCTTT,CASRNPGALGAFF
TRBJ2-5,.,.,TRBV3-1/TRBV3-2,TGTGCCAGCAGCCGCGAAGGGGGCCAAGAGACCCAGTACTTC,CASSREGGQETQYF
TRBJ1-2,.,.,TRBV15,TGTGCCACCAGCAACCTGGGGTCACCGAATGGCTACACCTTC,CATSNLGSPNGYTF
TRBJ1-4,.,.,TRBV9,TGTGCCAGCAGCGTAGGGGACATTAGTAATGAAAAACTGTTTTTT,CASSVGDISNEKLFF
TRBJ2-1,.,TRBD2,TRBV7-2,TGTGCCAGCAGCCCCCGACGAGGCGGGAGCGCCAGCTCCTACAATGAGCAGTTCTTC,CASSPRRGGSASSYNEQFF
TRBJ1-4,.,.,TRBV27,TGTGCCAGCAGTGCCGGGACAATAGAAAAACTGTTTTTT,CASSAGTIEKLFF
TRBJ2-1,.,.,TRBV19,TGTGCCAGTAGTATCTCAAGCCTTACCGGTAACAATGAGCAGTTCTTC,CASSISSLTGNNEQFF
TRBJ1-1,.,TRBD1,TRBV11-2,TGTGCCAGCAGCCCCAGGGGGGGCATGAACACTGAAGCTTTCTTT,CASSPRGGMNTEAFF
TRBJ2-1,once,TRBD1,TRBV9,TGTGCCAGCAGCGCCTCCGGGACAGGGGCTTACAATGAGCAGTTCTTC,CASSASGTGAYNEQFF
TRBJ2-7,.,TRBD1,TRBV9,TGTGCCAGCAGCCGATATCAGGGGGCCGAGCAGTACTTC,CASSRYQGAEQYF
TRBJ1-3,.,TRBD1,TRBV11-3,TGTGCCAGCACCGCCGGGACAGCCTCTGGAAACACCATATATTTT,CASTAGTASGNTIYF
TRBJ2-3,few,TRBD1,TRBV19,TGTGCCAGTACCGAACAGGGGGCACACACAGATACGCAGTATTTT,CASTEQGAHTDTQYF
TRBJ2-3,.,.,TRBV30,TGTGCCTGGAGTGCAGACCGAATCCCAGATACGCAGTATTTT,CAWSADRIPDTQYF
TRBJ2-1,.,.,TRBV4-3,TGCGCCAGCAGCCAAGATTGGGATTACAATGAGCAGTTCTTC,CASSQDWDYNEQFF
TRBJ2-2,.,.,TRBV5-4,TGTGCCAGCAGCTTGGCCCCGGGACTTATAAACACCGGGGAGCTGTTTTTT,CASSLAPGLINTGELFF
TRBJ2-5,.,.,TRBV25-1,TGTGCCAGCAGTCTAGATCCGGGCGGGCGTGAGACCCAGTACTTC,CASSLDPGGRETQYF
TRBJ2-7,once,TRBD2,TRBV15,TGTGCCACCAGCAGGGCCGGGGGAGGGTTCTACGAGCAGTACTTC,CATSRAGGGFYEQYF
TRBJ2-1,.,.,TRBV27,TGTGCCAGCAGCAGGGGCAATGAGCAGTTCTTC,CASSRGNEQFF
TRBJ1-1,.,.,TRBV19,TGTGCCAGTCACACAGGGTACACTGAAGCTTTCTTT,CASHTGYTEAFF
TRBJ1-1,once,.,TRBV6-2/TRBV6-3,TGTGCCAGCAGCAGACAGACCCGAATCACTGAAGCTTTCTTT,CASSRQTRITEAFF
TRBJ2-7,.,TRBD1,TRBV19,TGTGCCAGTAGTGCCGGGACAGGGAGTGCCGAGCAGTACTTC,CASSAGTGSAEQYF
TRBJ2-7,.,.,TRBV7-2,TGTGCCAGCAGCTTAGCGGCGGAGCAGTACTTC,CASSLAAEQYF